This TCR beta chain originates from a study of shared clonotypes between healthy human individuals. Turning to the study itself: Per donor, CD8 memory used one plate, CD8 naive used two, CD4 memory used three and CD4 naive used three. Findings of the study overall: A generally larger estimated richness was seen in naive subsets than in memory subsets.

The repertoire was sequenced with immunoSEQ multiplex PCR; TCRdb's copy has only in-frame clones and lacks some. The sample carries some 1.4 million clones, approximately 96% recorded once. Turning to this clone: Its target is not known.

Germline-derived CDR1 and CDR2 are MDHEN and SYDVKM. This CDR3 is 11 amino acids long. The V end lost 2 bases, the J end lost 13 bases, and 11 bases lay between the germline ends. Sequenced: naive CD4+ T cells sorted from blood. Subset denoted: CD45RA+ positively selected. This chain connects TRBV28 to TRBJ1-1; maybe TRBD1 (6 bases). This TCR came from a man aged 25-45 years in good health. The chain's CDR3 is CASSLQGSGFF. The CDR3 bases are TGTGCCAGCAGTTTACAGGGGAGTGGTTTCTTT.